This TCR beta chain is from a study of vaccination and CD4 T cells after COVID-19. Study-level findings and limits: Within the convalescent patients, a median approximately 89% of the SARS-CoV-2-reactive clones were ones that appeared only post-vaccination.

Noted treatment: approximately 11-day PBMC culture with coronavirus spike peptide pools or control peptides (ViraFEST assay). The germline V gene has CDR1 DFQATT and CDR2 SNEGSKA (reference sequence). After removal of 3 bases from V and 8 bases from J, the junction contained 6 bases not matched to a gene. The CDR3 has 13 amino acids. About this clonotype: The antigen remains unidentified.

The Oncomine TCR Beta short-read assay sequenced DNA from cultured CD4+ T cells. TCRdb passed the PCR reads through MiXCR, listing each CDR3 protein once. The table shows around 16,000 distinct CDR3 sequences, with approximately 81% occurring only once. The material sequenced was CD4+ T cells from blood, cultured in vitro, taken after SARS-CoV-2 vaccination. This TCR was recovered from a human donor who received a COVID-19 vaccine. V and J are TRBV20-1 and TRBJ2-4; 8 bases fit TRBD1. This CDR3 is CSAREDRADIQYF. DNA for the CDR3: TGCAGTGCTAGGGAGGACAGGGCGGACATTCAGTACTTC.